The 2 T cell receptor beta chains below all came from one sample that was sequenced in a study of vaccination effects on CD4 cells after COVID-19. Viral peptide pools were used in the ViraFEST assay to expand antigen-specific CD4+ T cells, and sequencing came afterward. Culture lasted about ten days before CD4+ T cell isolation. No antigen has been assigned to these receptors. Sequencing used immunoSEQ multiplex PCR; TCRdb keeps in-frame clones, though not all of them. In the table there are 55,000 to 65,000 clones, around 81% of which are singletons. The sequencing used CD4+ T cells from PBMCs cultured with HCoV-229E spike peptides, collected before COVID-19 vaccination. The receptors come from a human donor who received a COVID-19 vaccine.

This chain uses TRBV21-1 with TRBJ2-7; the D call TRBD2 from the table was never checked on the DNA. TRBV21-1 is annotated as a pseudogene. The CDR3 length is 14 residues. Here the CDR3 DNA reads TGTGCCAGCAGCAAGGGAGACATACCCTACGAGCAGTACGTC. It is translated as CASSKGDIPYEQYV.

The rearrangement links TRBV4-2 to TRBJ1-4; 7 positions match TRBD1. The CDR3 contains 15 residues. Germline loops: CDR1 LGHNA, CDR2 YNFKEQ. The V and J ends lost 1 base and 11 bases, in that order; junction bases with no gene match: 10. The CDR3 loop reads CASSQVIGGIDKLFF. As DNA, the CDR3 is TGTGCCAGCAGCCAAGTTATAGGGGGCATTGATAAACTGTTTTTT.